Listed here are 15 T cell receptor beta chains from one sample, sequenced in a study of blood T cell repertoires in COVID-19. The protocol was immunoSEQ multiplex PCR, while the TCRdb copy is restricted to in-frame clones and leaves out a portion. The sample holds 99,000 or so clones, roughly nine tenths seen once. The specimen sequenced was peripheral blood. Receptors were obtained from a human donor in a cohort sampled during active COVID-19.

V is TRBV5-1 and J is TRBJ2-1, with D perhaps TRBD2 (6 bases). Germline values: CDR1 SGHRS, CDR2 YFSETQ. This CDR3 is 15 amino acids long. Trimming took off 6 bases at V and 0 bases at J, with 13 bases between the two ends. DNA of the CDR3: TGCGCCAGCACCGTTAGCGGCAGCTCCTACAATGAGCAGTTCTTC. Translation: CASTVSGSSYNEQFF.

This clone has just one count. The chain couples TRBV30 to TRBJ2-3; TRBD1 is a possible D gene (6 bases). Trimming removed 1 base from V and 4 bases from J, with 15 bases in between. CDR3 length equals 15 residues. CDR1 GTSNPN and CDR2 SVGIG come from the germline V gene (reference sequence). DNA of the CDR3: TGTGCCTGGAGTGAGCCCGGACAGACTGCAGATACGCAGTATTTT. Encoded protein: CAWSEPGQTADTQYF.

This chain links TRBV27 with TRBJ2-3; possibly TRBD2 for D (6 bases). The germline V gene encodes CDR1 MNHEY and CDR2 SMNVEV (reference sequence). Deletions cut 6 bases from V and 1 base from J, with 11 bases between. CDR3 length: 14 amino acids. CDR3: CASRWRGRTDTQYF. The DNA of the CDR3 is TGTGCCAGCAGATGGCGGGGACGCACAGATACGCAGTATTTT.

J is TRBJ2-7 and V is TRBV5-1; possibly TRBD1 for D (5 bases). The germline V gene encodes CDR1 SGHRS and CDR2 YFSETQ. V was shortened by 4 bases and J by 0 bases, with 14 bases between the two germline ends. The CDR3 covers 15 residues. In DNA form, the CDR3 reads TGCGCCAGCAGCATTTACTGGGGCGGCTCCTACGAGCAGTACTTC. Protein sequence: CASSIYWGGSYEQYF.

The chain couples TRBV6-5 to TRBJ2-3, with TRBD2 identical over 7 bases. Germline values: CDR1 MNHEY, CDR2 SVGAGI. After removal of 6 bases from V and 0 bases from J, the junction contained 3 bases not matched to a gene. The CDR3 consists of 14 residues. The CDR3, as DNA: TGTGCCAGCAGGCCAGCGGGGAGCACAGATACGCAGTATTTT. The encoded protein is CASRPAGSTDTQYF.

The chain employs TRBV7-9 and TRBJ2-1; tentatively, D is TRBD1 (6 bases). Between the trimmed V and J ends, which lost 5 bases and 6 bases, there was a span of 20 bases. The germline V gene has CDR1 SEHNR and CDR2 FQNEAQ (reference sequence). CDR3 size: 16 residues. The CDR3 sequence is CASSAEQGAWPNEQFF. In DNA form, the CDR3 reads TGTGCCAGCAGCGCAGAACAGGGAGCTTGGCCCAATGAGCAGTTCTTC.

The DNA for the CDR3 is TGTGCCAGCAGCTTAGGGGACAGGAGCACAGATACGCAGTATTTT. Protein: CASSLGDRSTDTQYF. V gene TRBV11-2 combines with J gene TRBJ2-3; 8 bases fit TRBD1. Germline V gene lookup returns CDR1 SGHAT and CDR2 FQNNGV. After removal of 1 base from V and 0 bases from J, the junction contained 0 bases not matched to a gene. The CDR3 covers 15 residues.

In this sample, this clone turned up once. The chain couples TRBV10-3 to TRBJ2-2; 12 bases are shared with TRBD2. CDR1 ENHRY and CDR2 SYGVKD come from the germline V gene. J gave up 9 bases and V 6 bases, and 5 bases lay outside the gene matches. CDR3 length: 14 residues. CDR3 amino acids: CAIRQTSGGRELFF. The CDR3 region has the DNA TGTGCCATCAGGCAGACTAGCGGGGGAAGGGAGCTGTTTTTT.

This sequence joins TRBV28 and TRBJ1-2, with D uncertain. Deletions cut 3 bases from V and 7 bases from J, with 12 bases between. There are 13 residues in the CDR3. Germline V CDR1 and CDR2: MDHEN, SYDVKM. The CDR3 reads CASSFGSTIGYTF. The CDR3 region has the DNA TGTGCCAGCAGTTTTGGCTCTACTATTGGCTACACCTTC.

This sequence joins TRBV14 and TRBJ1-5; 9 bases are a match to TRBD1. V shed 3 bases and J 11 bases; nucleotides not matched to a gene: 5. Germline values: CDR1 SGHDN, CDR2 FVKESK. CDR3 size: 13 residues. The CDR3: CASSQGQGGAQHF. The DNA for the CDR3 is TGTGCCAGCAGCCAGGGACAGGGTGGCGCCCAGCATTTT.

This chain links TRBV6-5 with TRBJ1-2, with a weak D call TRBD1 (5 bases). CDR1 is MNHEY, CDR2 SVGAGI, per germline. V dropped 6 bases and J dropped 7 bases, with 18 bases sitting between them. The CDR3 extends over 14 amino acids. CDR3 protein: CASRKRGEGPGYTF. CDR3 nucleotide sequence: TGTGCCAGCAGGAAGAGAGGGGAGGGCCCTGGCTACACCTTC.

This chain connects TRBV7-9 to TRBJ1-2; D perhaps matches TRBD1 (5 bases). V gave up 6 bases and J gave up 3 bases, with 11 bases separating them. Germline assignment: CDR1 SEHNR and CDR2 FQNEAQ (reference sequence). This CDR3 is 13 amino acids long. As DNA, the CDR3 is TGTGCCAGCAGTCCCAGGGTGGACTATGGCTACACCTTC. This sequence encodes CASSPRVDYGYTF.

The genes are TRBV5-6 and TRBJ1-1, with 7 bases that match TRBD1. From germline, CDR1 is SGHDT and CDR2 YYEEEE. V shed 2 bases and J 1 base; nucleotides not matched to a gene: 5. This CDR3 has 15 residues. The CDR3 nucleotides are TGTGCCAGCAGCTTAGGACAGGTCCCGAACACTGAAGCTTTCTTT. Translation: CASSLGQVPNTEAFF.

CDR3 in amino acids: CSVERDNQETQYF. DNA of the CDR3: TGCAGCGTTGAAAGGGACAACCAAGAGACCCAGTACTTC. This chain uses TRBV29-1 with TRBJ2-5, with D possibly matching TRBD1 (6 bases). This CDR3 comprises 13 residues. V shed 2 bases and J shed 0 bases, with 7 bases lying between them. From germline, CDR1 is SQVTM and CDR2 ANQGSEA.

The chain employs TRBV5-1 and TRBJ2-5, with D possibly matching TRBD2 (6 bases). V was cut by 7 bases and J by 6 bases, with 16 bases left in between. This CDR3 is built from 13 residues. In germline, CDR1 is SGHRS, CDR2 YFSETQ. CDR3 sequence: CASDPEGPKTQYF. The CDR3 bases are TGCGCCAGCGACCCGGAGGGGCCGAAGACCCAGTACTTC. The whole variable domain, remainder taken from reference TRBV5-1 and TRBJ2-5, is KAGVTQTPRYLIKTRGQQVTLSCSPISGHRSVSWYQQTPGQGLQFLFEYFSETQRNKGNFPGRFSGRQFSNSRSEMNVSTLELGDSALYLCASDPEGPKTQYFGPGTRLLVL.